The 18 T cell receptor beta chains reported below all come from one sample, sequenced in a study of monozygotic twins with inflammatory bowel disease. TCRdb reprocessed the 5' RACE reads and reports one entry per CDR3 protein, with no DNA. The sample spans approximately 330,000 distinct CDR3 sequences; the ten largest clones claim 2% to 2.5%. The sample comprised blood. These receptors were taken from a human donor with ulcerative colitis or Crohn's disease, or a healthy co-twin of an affected twin (not recorded which).

The rearrangement uses TRBV2 and TRBJ2-3; there is no DNA to check the TCRdb D call of TRBD2. Per germline, CDR1 SNHLY and CDR2 FYNNEI. The CDR3 has 13 amino acids. The CDR3 spells CASGLAGDGAQYF. Supplemented by reference TRBV2 and TRBJ2-3, the full variable domain reads EPEVTQTPSHQVTQMGQEVILRCVPISNHLYFYWYRQILGQKVEFLVSFYNNEISEKSEIFDDQFSVERPDGSNFTLKIRSTKLEDSAMYFCASGLAGDGAQYFGPGTRLTVL.

The rearrangement joins TRBV9 to TRBJ2-1; the D call from TCRdb, TRBD2, cannot be confirmed without DNA. Germline values: CDR1 SGDLS, CDR2 YYNGEE. The CDR3 is 14 residues long. The CDR3 protein is CASSVELGEDEQFF.

CDR3 in amino acids: CASSPLVVSSYEQYF. The chain links TRBV6-1 to TRBJ2-7; checking the TCRdb D call of TRBD2 is not possible without DNA. Germline V gene lookup returns CDR1 MNHNS and CDR2 SASEGT. CDR3 length: 15 amino acids.

The V gene is TRBV4-1, the J gene TRBJ2-5; with no DNA, the TCRdb D assignment of TRBD2 cannot be verified. The CDR3 is 13 amino acids. Germline values: CDR1 MGHRA, CDR2 YSYEKL. The CDR3 sequence: CASSPSWEGTQYF.

The chain is built from TRBV25-1 and TRBJ1-4. The CDR3 is made up of 14 amino acids. Germline lookup yields CDR1 MGHDK and CDR2 SYGVNS. The CDR3 here is CASKLGGAGEKLFF.

This chain joins TRBV2 and TRBJ2-2; as DNA is missing, the TRBD1 call by TCRdb cannot be tested. The CDR3 is 15 residues long. Per the germline V gene, CDR1 is SNHLY and CDR2 is FYNNEI. This chain's CDR3 is CASSIRGQLTGELFF.

The V gene is TRBV19, the J gene TRBJ2-7; TCRdb picks TRBD2, but there is no DNA to check that call. Germline V gene lookup returns CDR1 LNHDA and CDR2 SQIVND (reference sequence). This CDR3 contains 14 residues. CDR3 amino acids: CARRPTSGSYEQYF.

This chain uses TRBV7-7 with TRBJ2-3; TCRdb's assignment of TRBD1 cannot be checked, as there is no DNA. This CDR3 is built from 15 residues. Germline CDR1 is SSHAT and CDR2 is FNYEAQ (reference sequence). CDR3 in amino acids: CASSFPPTGVDTQYF.

The J gene is TRBJ1-3, the V gene TRBV13; the TCRdb D gene call, TRBD1, has no DNA to confirm it. Germline V gene sequence: CDR1 PRHDT, CDR2 FYEKMQ (reference sequence). The CDR3 sequence is 12 residues long. The CDR3 here is CASIGAGNTIYF.

V gene TRBV20-1 combines with J gene TRBJ2-5; TCRdb outputs TRBD1, but without DNA this stays unchecked. CDR3 length: 15 residues. CDR1 DFQATT and CDR2 SNEGSKA come from the germline V gene (reference sequence). The CDR3 loop is CSANEHGTGGETQYF.

This chain uses TRBV4-1 with TRBJ2-7; TCRdb lists TRBD1, though no DNA is available to test this call. The CDR3 covers 15 residues. Germline CDR1 reads MGHRA; CDR2 reads YSYEKL. The CDR3: CASSQGTGRGYEQYF.

The gene calls are TRBV20-1 and TRBJ2-2; TCRdb proposes TRBD1, but this gene call is untestable without DNA. Germline lookup yields CDR1 DFQATT and CDR2 SNEGSKA (reference sequence). This CDR3 region has 14 residues. This CDR3 reads CSARASQGVGELFF.

This sequence joins TRBV6-5 and TRBJ1-2. Germline assignment: CDR1 MNHEY and CDR2 SVGAGI. The CDR3 loop spans 15 amino acids. The CDR3 sequence is CASSYSGPRDYGYTF.

The V gene is TRBV18, the J gene TRBJ2-2; TCRdb reports TRBD1, a call that lacks DNA to check it against. Germline V gene sequence: CDR1 KGHSH, CDR2 LQKENI. This CDR3 contains 15 residues. The CDR3 is CASSLSAGPTGELFF.

This rearrangement joins TRBV6-5 to TRBJ2-1; no DNA is available, so the TRBD2 call from TCRdb remains unchecked. CDR3 length equals 14 residues. The germline V gene has CDR1 MNHEY and CDR2 SVGAGI. Here the CDR3 reads CASSYLLDYNEQFF.

This sequence joins TRBV18 and TRBJ1-2; the D call from TCRdb, TRBD1, cannot be confirmed without DNA. Per germline, CDR1 KGHSH and CDR2 LQKENI. The CDR3 runs to 16 residues. The CDR3 here is CASSPIMAGGDYGYTF.

The chain employs TRBV7-9 and TRBJ1-4; checking the TCRdb D call of TRBD1 is not possible without DNA. This CDR3 is 14 amino acids long. Looked up from germline, CDR1 is SEHNR and CDR2 is FQNEAQ (reference sequence). The CDR3 loop is CASSFRTGEEKLFF.

This chain joins TRBV10-3 and TRBJ2-3; TCRdb lists TRBD2, though no DNA is available to test this call. The CDR3 runs 15 residues. Looked up from germline, CDR1 is ENHRY and CDR2 is SYGVKD. The CDR3 loop is CAISTAGGSTDTQYF.